The 29 T cell receptor beta chains listed next were all sequenced from one sample in a study of blood T cell repertoires in COVID-19. Clones were read by immunoSEQ multiplex PCR, and TCRdb kept only the in-frame ones, dropping some. The data hold fewer than 300,000 clones, with approximately 85% observed a single time. Material: PBMCs or T cells enriched from blood (not recorded which). These receptors were obtained from a woman aged 25-40 years who had recovered from COVID-19.

The rearrangement uses TRBV6-2 or TRBV6-3 and TRBJ1-2, with 8 bases identical to TRBD1. Germline CDR1 and CDR2: MNHEY and SVGEGT. Trimming cost V 6 bases and J 4 bases; bases outside gene matches: 13. The CDR3 is 16 amino acids. Here the CDR3 reads CASSRPGTGAIYGYTF. The CDR3 DNA is TGTGCCAGCAGCCGTCCCGGGACAGGAGCAATCTATGGCTACACCTTC.

This sequence joins TRBV7-8 and TRBJ1-2; 7 bases match TRBD1. Germline lookup yields CDR1 SGHVS and CDR2 FQNEAQ. The CDR3 loop spans 16 amino acids. The V gene end was trimmed by 0 bases and the J gene end by 0 bases; junction bases not matched to a gene: 4. The CDR3 nucleotides are TGTGCCAGCAGCTTAGCGGGGACAGAAGCTAACTATGGCTACACCTTC. This gives the protein CASSLAGTEANYGYTF.

CDR3 nucleotide sequence: TGTGCTAGTGGTTTCGGACTAGCGGGAGCTGGTGAGCAGTTCTTC. It codes for CASGFGLAGAGEQFF. The V gene is TRBV12-5, the J gene TRBJ2-1; the match to TRBD2 covers 13 bases. Germline lookup yields CDR1 LGHNT and CDR2 FRNRAP. The junction had 5 bases not matched to a gene; V was cut back by 3 bases and J by 9 bases. The CDR3 length is 15 residues.

V usage is TRBV18 and J usage is TRBJ1-6, with a weak D call TRBD1 (6 bases). The CDR3 consists of 15 residues. Looked up from germline, CDR1 is KGHSH and CDR2 is LQKENI. Deletions cut 2 bases from V and 9 bases from J, with 14 bases between. CDR3 DNA: TGTGCCAGCTCACCAAAGGAAGGGGGAAGTTCACCCCTCCACTTT. This sequence encodes CASSPKEGGSSPLHF.

The rearrangement links TRBV5-4 to TRBJ2-7; D remains unclear. Per the germline V gene, CDR1 is SGHNT and CDR2 is YYREEE (reference sequence). V dropped 6 bases and J dropped 3 bases, with 13 bases sitting between them. The CDR3 covers 13 residues. The CDR3 DNA is TGTGCCAGCAACGCTGACCCGGGCTACGAGCAGTACTTC. Its translation: CASNADPGYEQYF.

The genes are TRBV2 and TRBJ2-2; D is unresolved. The CDR3 loop spans 14 amino acids. Trimming shortened V by 4 bases and J by 4 bases, and 10 bases separated the two germline ends. The germline V gene has CDR1 SNHLY and CDR2 FYNNEI. CDR3 sequence (DNA): TGTGCCAGCAGTGTTGAGGATTCCACCGGGGAGCTGTTTTTT. This encodes CASSVEDSTGELFF.

The V and J genes are TRBV27 and TRBJ1-4, with TRBD1 as a possible D gene (6 bases). Germline CDR1 is MNHEY and CDR2 is SMNVEV (reference sequence). The V and J ends lost 3 bases and 4 bases respectively, with 12 bases between them. The CDR3 runs 15 residues. In DNA, the CDR3 is TGTGCCAGCAGTTTCCAGGGGACCTATAATGAAAAACTGTTTTTT. Protein product: CASSFQGTYNEKLFF. Full variable domain (remainder filled in from reference TRBV27 and TRBJ1-4): EAQVTQNPRYLITVTGKKLTVTCSQNMNHEYMSWYRQDPGLGLRQIYYSMNVEVTDKGDVPEGYKVSRKEKRNFPLILESPSPNQTSLYFCASSFQGTYNEKLFFGSGTQLSVL.

The rearrangement joins TRBV5-6 to TRBJ2-7; TRBD2 is a possible D gene (6 bases). V was trimmed by 4 bases and J by 12 bases, leaving 17 bases between them. In germline, CDR1 is SGHDT, CDR2 YYEEEE. The CDR3 contains 12 residues. The CDR3 DNA sequence: TGTGCCAGCAGCACAGGTGGGGGGAAGGGGTACTTC. Translating gives CASSTGGGKGYF.

The rearrangement links TRBV4-1 to TRBJ1-1; D not certain. The CDR3 loop spans 17 amino acids. Trimming stripped 3 bases from V and 1 base from J, with 18 bases between. The germline V gene has CDR1 MGHRA and CDR2 YSYEKL. The CDR3 here is CASSQVLGGLTNTEAFF. Here the CDR3 DNA reads TGCGCCAGCAGCCAGGTCCTCGGTGGACTGACGAACACTGAAGCTTTCTTT.

CDR3 in DNA: TGTGCCAGCAGTTTCCGGGACAGGGGGCGGGTCCCCTACGAGCAGTACTTC. Protein product: CASSFRDRGRVPYEQYF. The genes are TRBV27 and TRBJ2-7; 12 bases match TRBD1. The CDR3 runs 17 residues. Germline-derived CDR1 and CDR2 are MNHEY and SMNVEV (reference sequence). The trim removed 3 bases at V and 2 bases at J, leaving 8 bases unmatched.

V usage is TRBV15 and J usage is TRBJ2-3; 12 bases are shared with TRBD2. The CDR3 covers 16 residues. CDR1 LNHNV and CDR2 YYDKDF come from the germline V gene (reference sequence). Losses at the gene ends were 5 bases for V and 3 bases for J; bases not matched to a gene: 6. This CDR3 is CATSPRLAGVTDTQYF. Here the CDR3 DNA reads TGTGCCACCAGCCCACGACTAGCGGGGGTAACAGATACGCAGTATTTT.

This sequence joins TRBV29-1 and TRBJ1-2; TRBD1 is a possible D gene (5 bases). The CDR3 is made up of 15 amino acids. Germline V lookup: CDR1 SQVTM, CDR2 ANQGSEA. The V and J ends lost 4 bases and 4 bases respectively, with 19 bases between them. In DNA form, the CDR3 reads TGCAGCGTTGTAGGGGTCCGACAATCCGTCTATGGCTACACCTTC. Its protein is CSVVGVRQSVYGYTF.

The chain uses TRBV30 and TRBJ1-4; no clear D gene. This CDR3 is 14 amino acids long. Between the trimmed V and J ends, which lost 3 bases and 6 bases, there was a span of 14 bases. Germline V gene data show CDR1 as GTSNPN and CDR2 as SVGIG (reference sequence). As DNA, the CDR3 is TGTGCCTGGAGCAAGAGGTCGAGGGATGAAAAACTGTTTTTT. Translation: CAWSKRSRDEKLFF.

The rearrangement joins TRBV27 to TRBJ2-1; 8 bases are shared with TRBD2. The CDR3 is made up of 15 amino acids. The J segment lost 6 bases and the V segment lost 7 bases, leaving 11 bases of the junction unmatched. Germline CDR1 MNHEY, CDR2 SMNVEV (reference sequence). As DNA, the CDR3 is TGTGCCAGCATAAAACGGGGGGGGAATGTCAATGAGCAGTTCTTC. Translated, it gives CASIKRGGNVNEQFF.

The rearrangement uses TRBV3-1 (or the pseudogene TRBV3-2) and TRBJ2-5, with a weak D call TRBD2 (6 bases). V was trimmed by 2 bases and J by 7 bases, leaving 11 bases between them. The CDR3 length is 13 residues. Germline CDR1 is LGHDT and CDR2 is YNNKEL (reference sequence). CDR3 in amino acids: CASSQPGLRTQYF. For the CDR3, the DNA is TGTGCCAGCAGCCAACCGGGACTTAGGACCCAGTACTTC.

This clone was seen only a few times. V gene TRBV5-1 combines with J gene TRBJ1-2; 8 bases agree with TRBD1. Germline V gene sequence: CDR1 SGHRS, CDR2 YFSETQ. The length of the CDR3 is 13 residues. With V trimmed by 3 bases and J by 7 bases, 5 bases remained unmatched. The CDR3 sequence: CASSYQGAGGYTF. Written as DNA, the CDR3 is TGCGCCAGCAGCTATCAGGGGGCAGGTGGCTACACCTTC. The whole variable domain, remainder taken from reference TRBV5-1 and TRBJ1-2, is KAGVTQTPRYLIKTRGQQVTLSCSPISGHRSVSWYQQTPGQGLQFLFEYFSETQRNKGNFPGRFSGRQFSNSRSEMNVSTLELGDSALYLCASSYQGAGGYTFGSGTRLTVV.

This clone was counted a single time. The V and J genes are TRBV6-5 and TRBJ2-1; D is unclear. The CDR3 sequence is 11 residues long. V lost 2 bases and J 9 bases, leaving 5 bases between the germline ends. Germline V gives CDR1 MNHEY, CDR2 SVGAGI. In nucleotides, the CDR3 is TGTGCCAGCAGTTACGGAGTTGAGCAGTTCTTC. Residues: CASSYGVEQFF.

This rearrangement joins TRBV15 to TRBJ1-2; TRBD1 is a possible D gene (6 bases). Germline lookup yields CDR1 LNHNV and CDR2 YYDKDF (reference sequence). The CDR3 spans 15 residues. The V end was cut by 0 bases, the J end by 3 bases, with 11 bases between. The CDR3 nucleotides are TGTGCCACCAGCAGAGACAGGGGATCCCACTATGGCTACACCTTC. Residues: CATSRDRGSHYGYTF.

This chain connects TRBV6-5 to TRBJ1-1, with a weak D call TRBD1 (5 bases). Trimming stripped 9 bases from V and 0 bases from J, with 14 bases between. In germline, CDR1 is MNHEY, CDR2 SVGAGI. The CDR3 is 14 amino acids. DNA for the CDR3: TGTGCCAGTGCTCGGGGGAGGCTGAACACTGAAGCTTTCTTT. It yields the protein CASARGRLNTEAFF.

The chain carries TRBV7-9 and TRBJ1-1; TRBD1 matches 8 bases. V was pared by 3 bases and J by 5 bases, with 5 bases of the junction left unmatched. Germline-derived CDR1 and CDR2 are SEHNR and FQNEAQ (reference sequence). The CDR3 extends over 14 amino acids. As DNA, the CDR3 is TGTGCCAGCAGCTTCGTGACAGGGGTAACTGAAGCTTTCTTT. Translated, it gives CASSFVTGVTEAFF. Supplemented by reference TRBV7-9 and TRBJ1-1, the full variable domain reads DTGVSQNPRHKITKRGQNVTFRCDPISEHNRLYWYRQTLGQGPEFLTYFQNEAQLEKSRLLSDRFSAERPKGSFSTLEIQRTEQGDSAMYLCASSFVTGVTEAFFGQGTRLTVV.

The rearrangement uses TRBV5-1 and TRBJ2-7; maybe TRBD2 (6 bases). Looked up from germline, CDR1 is SGHRS and CDR2 is YFSETQ. The CDR3 is made up of 17 amino acids. The germline V and J ends were trimmed by 1 base and 7 bases, with 24 bases remaining between them. Written as DNA, the CDR3 is TGCGCCAGCAGCTTGTCTTTGGCTGGTAGCGGTCTACTAGAGCAGTACTTC. Amino acid sequence: CASSLSLAGSGLLEQYF.

This clone has just a few counts. This chain uses TRBV7-9 with TRBJ2-7, with a possible D match to TRBD1 (6 bases). Deletions cut 3 bases from V and 5 bases from J, with 23 bases between. Germline V CDR1 and CDR2: SEHNR, FQNEAQ (reference sequence). The CDR3 contains 17 residues. CDR3 sequence: CASSFISGTSRRNEQYF. For the CDR3, the DNA is TGTGCCAGCAGCTTTATTTCCGGGACATCCAGGAGGAACGAGCAGTACTTC.

The chain has TRBV19 and TRBJ2-7; 7 nucleotides line up with TRBD1. J gave up 5 bases and V 4 bases, and 11 bases lay outside the gene matches. Germline V gene sequence: CDR1 LNHDA, CDR2 SQIVND (reference sequence). CDR3 length: 15 amino acids. The CDR3 DNA reads as TGTGCCAGTAGTACTTGGGACAGCGGCTGGAACGAGCAGTACTTC. Its protein is CASSTWDSGWNEQYF.

This rearrangement joins TRBV11-2 to TRBJ2-1; 7 bases line up with TRBD1. The CDR3 covers 19 residues. Germline values: CDR1 SGHAT, CDR2 FQNNGV. The trim removed 0 bases at V and 0 bases at J, leaving 11 bases unmatched. CDR3 sequence reads: CASSLEGGWAAHSYNEQFF. The CDR3 coding sequence is TGTGCCAGCAGCTTAGAAGGGGGCTGGGCGGCCCACTCCTACAATGAGCAGTTCTTC. Filled out from reference TRBV11-2 and TRBJ2-1, the complete variable domain reads EAGVAQSPRYKIIEKRQSVAFWCNPISGHATLYWYQQILGQGPKLLIQFQNNGVVDDSQLPKDRFSAERLKGVDSTLKIQPAKLEDSAVYLCASSLEGGWAAHSYNEQFFGPGTRLTVL.

The chain couples TRBV7-9 to TRBJ1-1; D uncertain. CDR3 length: 14 residues. Trimming removed 6 bases from V and 1 base from J, with 12 bases in between. Germline V gene data show CDR1 as SEHNR and CDR2 as FQNEAQ (reference sequence). As DNA, the CDR3 is TGTGCCAGCAGTGGTCCCCAGGAGAACACTGAAGCTTTCTTT. This encodes CASSGPQENTEAFF.

This chain uses TRBV29-1 with TRBJ1-5; 7 bases are shared with TRBD1. This CDR3 contains 14 residues. Germline CDR1 is SQVTM and CDR2 is ANQGSEA. V was pared by 8 bases and J by 7 bases, with 14 bases of the junction left unmatched. The CDR3 protein is CSTTTGDQGQPQHF. The CDR3 DNA follows: TGCAGCACTACTACAGGGGACCAAGGGCAGCCCCAGCATTTT.

This rearrangement joins TRBV27 to TRBJ2-5, with 11 bases that match TRBD2. Per the germline V gene, CDR1 is MNHEY and CDR2 is SMNVEV (reference sequence). J gave up 4 bases and V 0 bases, and 13 bases lay outside the gene matches. This CDR3 is built from 19 residues. CDR3 sequence reads: CASSLSSGGARGVRETQYF. The CDR3 nucleotides are TGTGCCAGCAGTTTATCTAGCGGGGGGGCCAGGGGTGTGCGAGAGACCCAGTACTTC.

In this sample, this clone turned up a few times. This chain links TRBV4-1 with TRBJ2-7; 10 bases are a match to TRBD2. V trimming: 0 bases; J trimming: 5 bases; junction bases outside the gene matches: 7. This CDR3 contains 16 residues. In germline, CDR1 is MGHRA, CDR2 YSYEKL. CDR3 sequence reads: CASSQELSSGRNEQYF. In DNA form, the CDR3 reads TGCGCCAGCAGCCAAGAATTGTCTAGCGGGAGAAACGAGCAGTACTTC.

The V and J genes are TRBV7-6 and TRBJ2-1, with 7 bases that match TRBD1. In germline, CDR1 is SGHVS, CDR2 FNYEAQ. This CDR3 spans 17 amino acids. V was clipped by 1 base and J by 0 bases; unmatched bases: 6. In DNA, the CDR3 is TGTGCCAGCAGCTTAGTTCCTGACAGGGTCTCCTACAATGAGCAGTTCTTC. As protein: CASSLVPDRVSYNEQFF. Together with reference TRBV7-6 and TRBJ2-1, the CDR3 gives the full variable domain: GAGVSQSPRYKVTKRGQDVALRCDPISGHVSLYWYRQALGQGPEFLTYFNYEAQQDKSGLPNDRFSAERPEGSISTLTIQRTEQRDSAMYRCASSLVPDRVSYNEQFFGPGTRLTVL.